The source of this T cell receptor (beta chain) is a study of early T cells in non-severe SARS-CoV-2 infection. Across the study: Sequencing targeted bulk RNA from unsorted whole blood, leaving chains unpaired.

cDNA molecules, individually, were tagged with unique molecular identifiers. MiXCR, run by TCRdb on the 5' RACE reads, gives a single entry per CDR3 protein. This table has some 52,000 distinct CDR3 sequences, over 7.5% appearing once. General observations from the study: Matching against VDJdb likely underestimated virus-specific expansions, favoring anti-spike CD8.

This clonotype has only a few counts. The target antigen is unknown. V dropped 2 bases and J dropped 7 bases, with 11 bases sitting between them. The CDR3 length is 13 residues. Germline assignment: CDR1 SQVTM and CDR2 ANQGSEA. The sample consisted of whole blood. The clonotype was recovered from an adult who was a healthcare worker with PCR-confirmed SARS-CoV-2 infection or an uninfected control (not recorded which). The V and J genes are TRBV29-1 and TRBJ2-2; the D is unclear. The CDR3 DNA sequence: TGCAGCGTTGAATTAAGGGTTGACGGGGAGCTGTTTTTT. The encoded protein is CSVELRVDGELFF.